In its sample, the clone carrying this T cell receptor beta chain was seen many times. TCRdb recomputed calls from the 5' RACE reads with MiXCR, one row per CDR3 protein. The table shows some 500,000 distinct CDR3 sequences, with approximately 15% occurring only once. This specimen comes from a study of identical twins. These same data were also listed under a study on yellow fever vaccine responses in identical twins.

The sample comprised CD4+ T cells sorted from blood. The receptor was isolated from a woman aged 18-29 years in good health.

The CDR3 nucleotides read TGTGCCAGCAGTTTCGCCGGGATGGGGGCCGGGGAGCTGTTTTTT. Residues: CASSFAGMGAGELFF. J is TRBJ2-2 and V is TRBV12-3 or TRBV12-4; D is possibly TRBD1 or TRBD2 (5 bases each). The CDR3 extends over 15 amino acids. Trimming took off 3 bases at V and 6 bases at J, with 14 bases between the two ends.